This T cell receptor (beta chain) was recorded in a study of shared clonotypes between healthy human individuals. Study-level information: Donor composition was two women and a few men, aged 18 to 49. Study results and limitations: Tissue TCR repertoires likely differ from these blood-only repertoires.

Concerning this clone itself: Its cognate antigen is unknown. The junction departs from the called germline gene at one end, perhaps through a read error.

Sequencing was at deep level. In the source study's methods: Filtering was not the same, since immunoSEQ gave junction-only sequences without quality scores. Sequencing used immunoSEQ multiplex PCR; TCRdb keeps in-frame clones, though not all of them. V, J and clone size derive from that table, while D and trimming were established from the DNA sequence. This repertoire shows roughly 500,000 clones, roughly 80% found once; its top ten account for about 12%. The sequencing sample was made of PBMCs. This TCR came from a woman aged 40-49 years in good health. Some clones in this sample may be carry-over from other donors' samples.

The CDR3 loop is CAGSNTGREETKYF. The CDR3 nucleotides read TGTGCCGGCAGTAATACAGGGAGAGAGGAGACCAAGTACTTC. The chain couples TRBV2 to TRBJ2-5, with D perhaps matching TRBD1 (6 bases). There are 14 residues in the CDR3. Germline V gene sequence: CDR1 SNHLY, CDR2 FYNNEI.